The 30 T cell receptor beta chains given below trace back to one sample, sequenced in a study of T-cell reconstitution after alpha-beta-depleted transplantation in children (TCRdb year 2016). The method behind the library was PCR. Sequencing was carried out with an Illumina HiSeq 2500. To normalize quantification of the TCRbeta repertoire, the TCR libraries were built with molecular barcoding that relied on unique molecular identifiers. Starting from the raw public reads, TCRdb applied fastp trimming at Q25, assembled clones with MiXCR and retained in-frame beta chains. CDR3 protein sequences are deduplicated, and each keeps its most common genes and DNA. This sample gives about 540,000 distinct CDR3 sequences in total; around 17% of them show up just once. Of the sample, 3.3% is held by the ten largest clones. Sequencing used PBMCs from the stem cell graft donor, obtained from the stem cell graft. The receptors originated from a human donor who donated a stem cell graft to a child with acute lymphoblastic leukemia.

This CDR3 reads CASSLEGLVGETQYF. The DNA for the CDR3 is TGTGCCAGCAGTTTAGAGGGACTAGTCGGAGAGACCCAGTACTTC. The genes are TRBV12-3 or TRBV12-4 and TRBJ2-5; the match to TRBD2 covers 8 bases. This CDR3 contains 15 residues. With 1 base clipped from V and 4 bases from J, the junction kept 5 bases outside the gene matches.

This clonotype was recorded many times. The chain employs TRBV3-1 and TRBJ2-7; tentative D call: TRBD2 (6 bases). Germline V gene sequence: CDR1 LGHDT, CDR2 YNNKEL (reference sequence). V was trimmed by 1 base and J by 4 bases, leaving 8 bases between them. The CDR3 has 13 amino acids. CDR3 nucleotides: TGTGCCAGCAGCCAAGGGCGGGGATACGAGCAGTACTTC. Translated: CASSQGRGYEQYF.

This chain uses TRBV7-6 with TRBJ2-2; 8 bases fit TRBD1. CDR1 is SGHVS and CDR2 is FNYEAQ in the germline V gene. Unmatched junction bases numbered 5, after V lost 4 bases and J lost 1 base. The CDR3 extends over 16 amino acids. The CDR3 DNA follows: TGTGCCAGCAGCTATTTACAGGGGGAGAACACCGGGGAGCTGTTTTTT. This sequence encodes CASSYLQGENTGELFF.

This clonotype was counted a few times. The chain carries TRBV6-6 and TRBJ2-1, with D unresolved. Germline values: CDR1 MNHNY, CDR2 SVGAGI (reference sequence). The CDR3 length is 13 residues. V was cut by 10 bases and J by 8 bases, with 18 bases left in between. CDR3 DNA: TGTGCCACGTACGATGTTAATTTCGATGAGCAGTTCTTC. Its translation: CATYDVNFDEQFF.

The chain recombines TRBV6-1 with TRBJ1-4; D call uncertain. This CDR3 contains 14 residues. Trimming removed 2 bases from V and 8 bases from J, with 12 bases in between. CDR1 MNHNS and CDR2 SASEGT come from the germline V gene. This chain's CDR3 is CASSELGSREKLFF. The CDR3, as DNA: TGTGCCAGCAGTGAACTCGGGAGTCGAGAAAAACTGTTTTTT.

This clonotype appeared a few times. DNA for the CDR3: TGTGCCAGCAAAGGCGGGAACACCGGGGAGCTGTTTTTT. Protein product: CASKGGNTGELFF. The chain joins TRBV9 to TRBJ2-2; D not resolved. CDR3 length: 13 residues. Germline CDR1 and CDR2: SGDLS and YYNGEE. V was clipped by 6 bases and J by 1 base, with 7 bases between them.

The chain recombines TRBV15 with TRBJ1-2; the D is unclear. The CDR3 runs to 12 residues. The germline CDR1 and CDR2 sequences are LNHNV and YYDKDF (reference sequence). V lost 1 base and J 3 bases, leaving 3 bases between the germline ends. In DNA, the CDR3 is TGTGCCACCAGCAGAGTATACTATGGCTACACCTTC. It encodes CATSRVYYGYTF.

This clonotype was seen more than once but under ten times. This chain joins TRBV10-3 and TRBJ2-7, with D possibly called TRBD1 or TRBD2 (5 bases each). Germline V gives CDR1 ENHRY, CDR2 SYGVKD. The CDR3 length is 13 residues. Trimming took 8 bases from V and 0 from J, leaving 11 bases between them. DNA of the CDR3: TGTGCCATCGGGGCCGGGACCTCCTACGAGCAGTACTTC. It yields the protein CAIGAGTSYEQYF.

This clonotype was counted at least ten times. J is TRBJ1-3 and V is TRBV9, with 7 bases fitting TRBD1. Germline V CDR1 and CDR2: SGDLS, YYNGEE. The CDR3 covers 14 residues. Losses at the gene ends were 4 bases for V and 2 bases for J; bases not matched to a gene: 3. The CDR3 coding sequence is TGTGCCAGCAGCCCAGGGGGAGCTGGAAACACCATATATTTT. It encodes CASSPGGAGNTIYF.

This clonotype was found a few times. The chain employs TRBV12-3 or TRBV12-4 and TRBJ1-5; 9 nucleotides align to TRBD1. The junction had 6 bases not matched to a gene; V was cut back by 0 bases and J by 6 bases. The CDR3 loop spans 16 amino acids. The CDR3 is CASSLAGTGSGQPQHF. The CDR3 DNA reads TGTGCCAGCAGTTTAGCTGGGACAGGGAGTGGTCAGCCCCAGCATTTT.

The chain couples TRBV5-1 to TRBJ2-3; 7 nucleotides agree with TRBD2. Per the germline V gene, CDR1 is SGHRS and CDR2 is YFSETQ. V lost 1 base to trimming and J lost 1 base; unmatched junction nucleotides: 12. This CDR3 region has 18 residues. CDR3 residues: CASSLRYRAGAGTDTQYF. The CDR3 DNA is TGCGCCAGCAGCTTGCGATATCGTGCGGGAGCCGGCACAGATACGCAGTATTTT. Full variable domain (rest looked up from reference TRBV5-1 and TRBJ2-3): KAGVTQTPRYLIKTRGQQVTLSCSPISGHRSVSWYQQTPGQGLQFLFEYFSETQRNKGNFPGRFSGRQFSNSRSEMNVSTLELGDSALYLCASSLRYRAGAGTDTQYFGPGTRLTVL.

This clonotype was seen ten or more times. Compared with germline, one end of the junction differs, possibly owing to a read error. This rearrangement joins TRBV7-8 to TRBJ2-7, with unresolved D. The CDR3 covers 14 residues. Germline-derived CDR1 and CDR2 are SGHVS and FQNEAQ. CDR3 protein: CASSLGWSSYEQYF. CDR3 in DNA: TGTGCCAGCAGTTTAGGGTGGAGCTCCTACGAGCAGTACTTC. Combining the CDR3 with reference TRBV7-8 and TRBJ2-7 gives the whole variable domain GAGVSQSPRYKVAKRGQDVALRCDPISGHVSLFWYQQALGQGPEFLTYFQNEAQLDKSGLPSDRFFAERPEGSVSTLKIQRTQQEDSAVYLCASSLGWSSYEQYFGPGTRLTVT.

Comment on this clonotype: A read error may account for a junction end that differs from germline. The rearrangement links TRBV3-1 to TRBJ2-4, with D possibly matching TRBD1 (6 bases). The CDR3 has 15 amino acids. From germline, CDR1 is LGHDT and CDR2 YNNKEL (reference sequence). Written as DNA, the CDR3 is TGTGCCAGCAGCCAAGATGTTTCAGGGGTAGCTTCGCAGTGCTTC. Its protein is CASSQDVSGVASQCF.

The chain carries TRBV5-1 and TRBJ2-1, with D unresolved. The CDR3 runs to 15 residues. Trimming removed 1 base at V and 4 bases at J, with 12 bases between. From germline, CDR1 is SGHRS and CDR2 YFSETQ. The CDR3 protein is CASSLSGITYNEQFF. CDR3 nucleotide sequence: TGCGCCAGCAGCTTGTCTGGGATTACGTACAATGAGCAGTTCTTC.

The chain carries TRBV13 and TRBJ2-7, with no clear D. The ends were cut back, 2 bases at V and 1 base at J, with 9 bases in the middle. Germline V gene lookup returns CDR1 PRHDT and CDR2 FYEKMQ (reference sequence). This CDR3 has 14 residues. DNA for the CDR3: TGTGCCAGCAGCTTATACGGAAATTCCTACGAGCAGTACTTC. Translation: CASSLYGNSYEQYF.

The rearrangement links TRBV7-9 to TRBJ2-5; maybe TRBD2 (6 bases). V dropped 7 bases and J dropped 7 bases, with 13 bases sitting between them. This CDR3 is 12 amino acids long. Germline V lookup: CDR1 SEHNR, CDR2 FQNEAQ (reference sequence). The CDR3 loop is CASNSGGRTQYF. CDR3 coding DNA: TGTGCCAGCAATAGCGGCGGCAGGACCCAGTACTTC.

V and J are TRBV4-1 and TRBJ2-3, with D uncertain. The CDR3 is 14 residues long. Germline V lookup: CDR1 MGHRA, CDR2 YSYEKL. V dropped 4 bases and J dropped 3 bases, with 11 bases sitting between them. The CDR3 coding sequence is TGCGCCAGCAGCCCTTCTATTCAGACAGATACGCAGTATTTT. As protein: CASSPSIQTDTQYF.

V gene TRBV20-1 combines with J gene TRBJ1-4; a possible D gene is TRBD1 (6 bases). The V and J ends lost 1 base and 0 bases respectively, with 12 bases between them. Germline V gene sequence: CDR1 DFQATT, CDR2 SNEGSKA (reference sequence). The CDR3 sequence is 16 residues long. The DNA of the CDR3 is TGCAGTGCTAGAGTAGGACAGTATGCAACTAATGAAAAACTGTTTTTT. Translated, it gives CSARVGQYATNEKLFF.

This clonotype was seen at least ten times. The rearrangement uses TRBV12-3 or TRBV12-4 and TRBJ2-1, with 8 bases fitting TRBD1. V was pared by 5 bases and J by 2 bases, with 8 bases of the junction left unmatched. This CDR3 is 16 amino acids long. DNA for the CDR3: TGTGCCAGCAGTATCCTCCAGGGGGCCCCCTACAATGAGCAGTTCTTC. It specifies CASSILQGAPYNEQFF.

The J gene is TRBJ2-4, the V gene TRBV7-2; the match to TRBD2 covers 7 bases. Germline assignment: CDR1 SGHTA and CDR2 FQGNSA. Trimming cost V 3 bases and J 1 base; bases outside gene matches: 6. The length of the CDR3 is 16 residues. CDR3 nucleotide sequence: TGTGCCAGCAGCTTGTGGGGGAGGGTCGCCAAAAACATTCAGTACTTC. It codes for CASSLWGRVAKNIQYF.

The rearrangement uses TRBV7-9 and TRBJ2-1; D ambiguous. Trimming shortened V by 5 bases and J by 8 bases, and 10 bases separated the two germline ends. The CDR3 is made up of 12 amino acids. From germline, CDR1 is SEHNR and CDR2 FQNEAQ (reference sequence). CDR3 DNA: TGTGCCAGCAGCCCGAGGATGGATGAGCAGTTCTTC. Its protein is CASSPRMDEQFF. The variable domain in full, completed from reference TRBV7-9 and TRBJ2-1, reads DTGVSQNPRHKITKRGQNVTFRCDPISEHNRLYWYRQTLGQGPEFLTYFQNEAQLEKSRLLSDRFSAERPKGSFSTLEIQRTEQGDSAMYLCASSPRMDEQFFGPGTRLTVL.

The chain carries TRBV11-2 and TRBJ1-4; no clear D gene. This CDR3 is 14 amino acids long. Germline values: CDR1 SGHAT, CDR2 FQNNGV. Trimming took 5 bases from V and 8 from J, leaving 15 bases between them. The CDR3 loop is CASSAGSPGEKLFF. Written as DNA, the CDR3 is TGTGCCAGCAGCGCGGGGAGTCCTGGAGAAAAACTGTTTTTT.

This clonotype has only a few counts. CDR3 nucleotide sequence: TGTGCCAGCAGCCCCCAAATTGGCACTGAAGCTTTCTTT. This codes for CASSPQIGTEAFF. The chain employs TRBV7-3 and TRBJ1-1; no clear D. CDR3 length equals 13 residues. Germline-derived CDR1 and CDR2 are SGHTA and FQGTGA. V was pared by 5 bases and J by 4 bases, with 11 bases between.

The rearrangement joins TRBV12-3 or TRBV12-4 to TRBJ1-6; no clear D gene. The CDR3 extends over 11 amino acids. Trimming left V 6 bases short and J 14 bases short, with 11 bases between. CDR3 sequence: CASRTGRALHF. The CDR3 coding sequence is TGTGCCAGCAGGACCGGACGGGCCCTCCACTTT.

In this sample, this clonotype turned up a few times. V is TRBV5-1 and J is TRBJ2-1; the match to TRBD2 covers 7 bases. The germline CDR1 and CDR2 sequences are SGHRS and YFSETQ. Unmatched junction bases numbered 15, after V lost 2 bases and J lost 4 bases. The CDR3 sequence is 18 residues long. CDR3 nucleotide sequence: TGCGCCAGCAGCTTTATTAGGACATCGGGAGGAGTTTACAATGAGCAGTTCTTC. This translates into CASSFIRTSGGVYNEQFF.

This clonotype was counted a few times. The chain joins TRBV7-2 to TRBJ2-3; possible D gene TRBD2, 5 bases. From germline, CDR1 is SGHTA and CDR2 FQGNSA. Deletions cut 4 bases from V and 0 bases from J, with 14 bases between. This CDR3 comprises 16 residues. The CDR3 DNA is TGTGCCAGCAGCTCCCCAAGAGCTAGCAGCACAGATACGCAGTATTTT. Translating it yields CASSSPRASSTDTQYF.

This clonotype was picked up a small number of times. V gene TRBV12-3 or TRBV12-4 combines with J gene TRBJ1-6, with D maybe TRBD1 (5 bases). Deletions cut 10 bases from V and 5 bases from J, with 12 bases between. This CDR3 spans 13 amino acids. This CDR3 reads CAIREGDNSPLHF. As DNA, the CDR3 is TGTGCCATCAGGGAAGGGGATAATTCACCCCTCCACTTT.

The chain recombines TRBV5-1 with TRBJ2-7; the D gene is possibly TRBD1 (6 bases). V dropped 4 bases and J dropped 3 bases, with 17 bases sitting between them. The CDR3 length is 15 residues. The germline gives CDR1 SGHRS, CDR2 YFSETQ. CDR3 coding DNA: TGCGCCAGCAGCCTCACCCGGGGACAAGACTACGAGCAGTACTTC. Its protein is CASSLTRGQDYEQYF.

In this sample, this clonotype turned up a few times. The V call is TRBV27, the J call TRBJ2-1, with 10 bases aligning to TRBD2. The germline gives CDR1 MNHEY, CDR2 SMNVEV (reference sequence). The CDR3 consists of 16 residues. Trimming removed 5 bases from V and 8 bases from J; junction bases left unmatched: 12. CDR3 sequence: CASSSPLAGEWDEQFF. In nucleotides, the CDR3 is TGTGCCAGCAGTAGCCCTCTAGCGGGAGAATGGGATGAGCAGTTCTTC.

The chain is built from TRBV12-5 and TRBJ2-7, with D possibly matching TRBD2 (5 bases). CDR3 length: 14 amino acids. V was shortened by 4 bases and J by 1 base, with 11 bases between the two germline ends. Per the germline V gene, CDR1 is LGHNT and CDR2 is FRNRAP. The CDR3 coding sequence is TGTGCTAGTGGTTCTATCCGGGGTTCCTACGAGCAGTACTTC. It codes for CASGSIRGSYEQYF.